Below, one T cell receptor beta chain is given with its context. Its antigen is unknown. Through a sample-barcoded 5' primer and a J-beta primer mix, a second PCR was run for roughly 7 to 12 cycles. TCRdb itself ran the 5' RACE reads through MiXCR, one entry per CDR3 protein. The data contain over 750,000 distinct CDR3 sequences, 20% to 25% of them singletons. Each sample provided at least 6 micrograms of extracted total RNA. This sample is drawn from a study of blood T cells in healthy people across ages. Findings and caveats of the study: In older individuals, TCR beta diversity per million T cells was lower, falling roughly linearly with age.

V shed 4 bases and J shed 4 bases, with 16 bases lying between them. The CDR3 has 15 amino acids. Germline CDR1 and CDR2: SEHNR and FQNEAQ (reference sequence). These data also formed part of another study, on T cells of mothers and their children. That paper states: There were over 9.5 million TCR beta CDR3 reads from each mother and 2.5 million to 3.5 million from each child.

This TCR was sampled from a boy between 5 and 17 years old in good health. The specimen was blood. This chain connects TRBV7-9 to TRBJ1-2; TRBD1 might be the D (6 bases). CDR3 DNA sequence: TGTGCCAGCAGCTCCAATGACAGGCGCATCTATGGCTACACCTTC. This sequence encodes CASSSNDRRIYGYTF.